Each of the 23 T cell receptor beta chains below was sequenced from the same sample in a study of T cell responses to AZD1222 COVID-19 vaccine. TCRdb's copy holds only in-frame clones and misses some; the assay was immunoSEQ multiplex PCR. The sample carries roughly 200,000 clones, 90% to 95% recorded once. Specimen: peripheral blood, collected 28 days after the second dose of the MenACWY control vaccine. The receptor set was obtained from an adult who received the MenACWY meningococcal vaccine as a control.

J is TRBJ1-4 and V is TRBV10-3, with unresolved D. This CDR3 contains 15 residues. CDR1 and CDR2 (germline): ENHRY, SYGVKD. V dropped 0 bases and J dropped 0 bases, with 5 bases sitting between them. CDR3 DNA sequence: TGTGCCATCAGTGAGTCTTCAGCAACTAATGAAAAACTGTTTTTT. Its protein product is CAISESSATNEKLFF.

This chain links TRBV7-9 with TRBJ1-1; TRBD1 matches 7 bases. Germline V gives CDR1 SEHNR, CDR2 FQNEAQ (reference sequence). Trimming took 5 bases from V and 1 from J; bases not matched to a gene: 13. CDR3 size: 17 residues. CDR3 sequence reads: CASSPQGEGFWNTEAFF. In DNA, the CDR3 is TGTGCCAGCAGCCCGCAGGGGGAAGGGTTTTGGAACACTGAAGCTTTCTTT.

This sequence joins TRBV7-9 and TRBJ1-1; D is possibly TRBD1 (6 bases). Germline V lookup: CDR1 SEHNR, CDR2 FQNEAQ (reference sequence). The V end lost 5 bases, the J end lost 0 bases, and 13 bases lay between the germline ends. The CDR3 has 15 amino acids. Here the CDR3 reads CASSPGGAVNTEAFF. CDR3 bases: TGTGCCAGCAGCCCTGGGGGCGCGGTGAACACTGAAGCTTTCTTT.

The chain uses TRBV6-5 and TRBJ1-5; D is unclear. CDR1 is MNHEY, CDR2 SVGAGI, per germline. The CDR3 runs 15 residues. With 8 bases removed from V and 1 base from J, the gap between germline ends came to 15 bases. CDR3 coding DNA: TGTGCCAGCTTTGCGGCGCGGGGAAGCAATCAGCCCCAGCATTTT. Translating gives CASFAARGSNQPQHF.

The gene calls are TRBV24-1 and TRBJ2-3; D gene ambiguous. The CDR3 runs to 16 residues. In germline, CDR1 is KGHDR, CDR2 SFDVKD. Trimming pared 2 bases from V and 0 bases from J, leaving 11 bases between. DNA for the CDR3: TGTGCCACCAGTGATTCCGATAGCCCCAGCACAGATACGCAGTATTTT. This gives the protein CATSDSDSPSTDTQYF.

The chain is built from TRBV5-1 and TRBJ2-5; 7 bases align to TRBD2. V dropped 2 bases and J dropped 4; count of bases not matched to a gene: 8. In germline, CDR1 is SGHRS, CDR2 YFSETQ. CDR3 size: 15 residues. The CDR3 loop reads CASSLYPGRGETQYF. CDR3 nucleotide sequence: TGCGCCAGCAGCTTATACCCGGGGAGGGGAGAGACCCAGTACTTC.

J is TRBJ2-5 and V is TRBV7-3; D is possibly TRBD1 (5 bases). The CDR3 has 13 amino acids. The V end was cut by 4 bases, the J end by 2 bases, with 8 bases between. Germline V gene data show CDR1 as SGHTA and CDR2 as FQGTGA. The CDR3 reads CASSWGLQETQYF. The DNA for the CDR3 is TGTGCCAGCAGCTGGGGCTTACAAGAGACCCAGTACTTC.

CDR3 sequence: CASSLGGGANYGYTF. CDR3 DNA sequence: TGTGCCAGCAGCTTAGGGGGGGGAGCTAACTATGGCTACACCTTC. The genes are TRBV7-2 and TRBJ1-2; maybe TRBD1 (5 bases). The CDR3 sequence is 15 residues long. Trimming pared 1 base from V and 0 bases from J, leaving 9 bases between. Germline values: CDR1 SGHTA, CDR2 FQGNSA.

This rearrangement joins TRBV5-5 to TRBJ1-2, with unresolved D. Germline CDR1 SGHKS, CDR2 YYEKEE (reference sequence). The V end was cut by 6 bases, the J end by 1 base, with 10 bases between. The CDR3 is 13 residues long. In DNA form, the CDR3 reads TGTGCCAGCACCCTTGGGGTTAACTATGGCTACACCTTC. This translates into CASTLGVNYGYTF. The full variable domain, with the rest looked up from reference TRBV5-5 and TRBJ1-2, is DAGVTQSPTHLIKTRGQQVTLRCSPISGHKSVSWYQQVLGQGPQFIFQYYEKEERGRGNFPDRFSARQFPNYSSELNVNALLLGDSALYLCASTLGVNYGYTFGSGTRLTVV.

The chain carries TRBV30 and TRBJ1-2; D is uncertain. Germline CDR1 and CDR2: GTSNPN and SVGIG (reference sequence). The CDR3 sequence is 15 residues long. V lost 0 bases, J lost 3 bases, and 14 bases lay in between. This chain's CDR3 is CAWSVRAARYYGYTF. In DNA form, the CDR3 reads TGTGCCTGGAGTGTACGGGCGGCTCGCTACTATGGCTACACCTTC.

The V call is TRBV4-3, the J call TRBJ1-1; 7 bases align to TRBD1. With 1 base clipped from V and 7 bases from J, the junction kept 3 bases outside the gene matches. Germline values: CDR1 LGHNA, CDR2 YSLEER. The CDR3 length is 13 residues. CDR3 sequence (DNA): TGCGCCAGCAGCCAAGTCCGGGACAGTGAAGCTTTCTTT. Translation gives CASSQVRDSEAFF.

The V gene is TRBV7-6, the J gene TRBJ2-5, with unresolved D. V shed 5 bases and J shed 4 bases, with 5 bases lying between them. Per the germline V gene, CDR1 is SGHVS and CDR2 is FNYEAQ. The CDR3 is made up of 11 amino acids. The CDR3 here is CASSPRETQYF. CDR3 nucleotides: TGTGCCAGCAGCCCCCGAGAGACCCAGTACTTC.

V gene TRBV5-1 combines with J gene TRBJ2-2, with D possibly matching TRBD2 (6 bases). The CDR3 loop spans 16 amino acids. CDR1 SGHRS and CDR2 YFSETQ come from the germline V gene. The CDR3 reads CASETSPFANTGELFF. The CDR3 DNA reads TGCGCAAGTGAGACTAGTCCTTTCGCGAACACCGGGGAGCTGTTTTTT.

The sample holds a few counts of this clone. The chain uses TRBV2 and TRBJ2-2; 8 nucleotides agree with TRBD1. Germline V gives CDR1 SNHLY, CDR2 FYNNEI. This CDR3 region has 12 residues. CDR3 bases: TGTGTTATCGACAGGGGCACCGGGGAGCTGTTTTTT. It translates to CVIDRGTGELFF.

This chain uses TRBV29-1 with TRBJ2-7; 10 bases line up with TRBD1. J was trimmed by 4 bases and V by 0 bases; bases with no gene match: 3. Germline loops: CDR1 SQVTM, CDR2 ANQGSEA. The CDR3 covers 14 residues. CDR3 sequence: CSVEDRDRGYEQYF. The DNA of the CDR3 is TGCAGCGTTGAAGACCGGGACAGGGGTTACGAGCAGTACTTC.

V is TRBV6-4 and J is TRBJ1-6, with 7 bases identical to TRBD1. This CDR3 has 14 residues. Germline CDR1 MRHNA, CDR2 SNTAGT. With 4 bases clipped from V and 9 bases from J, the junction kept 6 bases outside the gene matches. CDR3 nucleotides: TGTGCCAGCAGTGGCCGACAGGGAGGTTCACCCCTCCACTTT. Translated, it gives CASSGRQGGSPLHF.

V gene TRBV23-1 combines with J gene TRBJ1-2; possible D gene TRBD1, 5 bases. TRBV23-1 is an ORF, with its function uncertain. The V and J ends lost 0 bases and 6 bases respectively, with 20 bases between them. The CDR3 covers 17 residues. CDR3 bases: TGCGCCAGCAGTCAATCGGTCCCCCTGGGGCCTATTGATGGCTACACCTTC. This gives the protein CASSQSVPLGPIDGYTF.

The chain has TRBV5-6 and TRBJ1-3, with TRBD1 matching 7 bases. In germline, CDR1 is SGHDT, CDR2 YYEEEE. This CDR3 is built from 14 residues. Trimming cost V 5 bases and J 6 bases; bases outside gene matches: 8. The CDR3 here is CASRGGQHSNTIYF. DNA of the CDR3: TGTGCCAGCAGGGGGGGACAGCACTCAAACACCATATATTTT.

The CDR3 loop reads CASSLNADSGNTIYF. CDR3 DNA sequence: TGTGCCAGCAGCTTAAATGCGGACTCTGGAAACACCATATATTTT. The V and J genes are TRBV7-8 and TRBJ1-3; D remains unclear. The CDR3 is made up of 15 amino acids. Germline CDR1 reads SGHVS; CDR2 reads FQNEAQ. With 2 bases removed from V and 0 bases from J, the gap between germline ends came to 8 bases.

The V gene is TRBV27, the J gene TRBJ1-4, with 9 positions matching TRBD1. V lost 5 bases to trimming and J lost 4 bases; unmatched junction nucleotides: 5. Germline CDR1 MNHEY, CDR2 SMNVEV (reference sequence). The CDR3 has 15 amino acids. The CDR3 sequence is CASSPTGGYNEKLFF. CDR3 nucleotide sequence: TGTGCCAGCAGTCCAACAGGGGGCTATAATGAAAAACTGTTTTTT.

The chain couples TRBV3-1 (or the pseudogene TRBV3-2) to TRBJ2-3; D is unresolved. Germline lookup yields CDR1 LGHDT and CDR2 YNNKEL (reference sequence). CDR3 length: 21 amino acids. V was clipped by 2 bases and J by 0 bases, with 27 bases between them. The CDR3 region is CASSQFGEFTRRKTSTDTQYF. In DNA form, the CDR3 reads TGTGCCAGCAGCCAATTCGGTGAATTTACCCGGAGAAAGACTAGCACAGATACGCAGTATTTT.

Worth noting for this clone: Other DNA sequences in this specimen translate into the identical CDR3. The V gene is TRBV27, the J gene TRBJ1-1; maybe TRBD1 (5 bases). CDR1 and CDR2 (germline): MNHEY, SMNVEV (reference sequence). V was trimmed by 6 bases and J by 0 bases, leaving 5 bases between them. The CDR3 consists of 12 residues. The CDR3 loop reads CASSRVNTEAFF. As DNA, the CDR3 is TGTGCCAGCAGCAGGGTGAACACTGAAGCTTTCTTT.

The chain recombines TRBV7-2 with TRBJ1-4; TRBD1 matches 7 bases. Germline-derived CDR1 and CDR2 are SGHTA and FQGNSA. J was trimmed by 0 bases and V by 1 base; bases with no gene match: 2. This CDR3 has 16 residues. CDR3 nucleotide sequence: TGTGCCAGCAGCTTAGACAGGGGAACAACTAATGAAAAACTGTTTTTT. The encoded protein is CASSLDRGTTNEKLFF.